This T cell receptor beta chain was found in a study of TET2 disruption in CD19-targeted CAR T cells (dated 2018 in TCRdb). General notes on the study: No additional inclusion criteria were applied, and the number of samples was determined by the original clinical trial design and by sample availability. Overall results and qualifications from the work: Conclusions about the patient's CAR T cells rested on extensive analysis of a single subject.

Reading the germline V gene gives CDR1 SGHRS and CDR2 YFSETQ. V lost 0 bases and J lost 5 bases; the stretch between them is 12 bases long. From the cysteine up to the phenylalanine, the CDR3 has a length of 14 residues. The CDR3 was read in part: 33 bases, with the frame set at base 1. Taken with the paper, the label for treatment or condition translates to: autologous CTL019 cells: CD19 CAR with 4-1BB and CD3 zeta domains. TCR zeta and 4-1BB costimulatory signaling domains were built into the CD19 CAR. T cells for CTL019 manufacturing were collected from peripheral blood by means of leukapheresis. The DNeasy Blood and Tissue Kit was used to extract genomic DNA from pre-infusion T cells, peripheral blood, or sorted post-infusion T cells. To note about this clone: Its antigen target is currently unknown. The CDR3 end lies 3 residues beyond the end of the read and is filled in from the germline J gene.

The immunoSEQ assay was used to perform TCR beta chain deep sequencing. Concerning the study's data processing: Only productive TCR beta rearrangements were used to calculate clonotype frequencies. Drawn from immuneACCESS, this table holds only the in-frame rearrangements with V and J called that TCRdb kept. Clones are partly lost; checked studies trace under half to an unresolved V gene and leave the rest unexplained. The V and J calls and clone size come from that table; D and trimming were worked out from the DNA. This sample's table has entries for around 30,000 clones. Under 2.5% of the sample rests with the top ten.

This clonotype originated in a man between 65 and 79 years old with chronic lymphocytic leukemia. Source: CD8- CAR+ T cells sorted from cultured blood T cells, taken for CD19 CAR T cell therapy. This specimen's cell subset or site label, interpreted: CD8-negative CAR-positive T cells from the infusion product. The sequence is built from TRBV5-1 and TRBJ2-7, and the D gene may be TRBD1, 5 bases matching. The sequenced CDR3 bases are TGCGCCAGCAGCTTGGCCTCAGGGTCCCACGAG. Its coded protein is CASSLASGSHE. The full CDR3 protein is CASSLASGSHEQYF.